This T cell receptor (beta chain) was documented in a study of blood T cell repertoires in COVID-19. Study summary: Whether acute or convalescent, the COVID-19 samples came from the United States, Italy and Spain. From T cells, B-cell-depleted T cells, or PBMCs came the material, which was cDNA or gDNA.

Original processing methods: Reference gene primer amplification gave nucleated cell count estimates. Data came from immunoSEQ multiplex PCR; TCRdb stores just in-frame clones and leaves some out. That table furnishes V, J and clone size, whereas the DNA furnished D and trimming. Among a few hundred thousand clones listed, around nine tenths were seen once. The TCR sequence derives from a woman between 65 and 79 years old with active or convalescent COVID-19. Source material: peripheral blood.

The CDR3 reads CASSQNEGMNEQFF. The CDR3 DNA follows: TGTGCCAGCAGCCAAAACGAGGGAATGAATGAGCAGTTCTTC. This chain uses TRBV3-1 (or the pseudogene TRBV3-2) with TRBJ2-1; possible D gene TRBD2, 5 bases. V dropped 2 bases and J dropped 7 bases, with 12 bases sitting between them. CDR3 size: 14 residues. From germline, CDR1 is LGHDT and CDR2 YNNKEL (reference sequence).